Given below is one T cell receptor (beta chain) in context. Authors' data handling: Reference gene primer amplification gave estimated nucleated cell counts. Repertoires were generated with immunoSEQ multiplex PCR, while TCRdb's copy carries only in-frame clones and drops some. V, J and clone size are taken as reported in that table, and D and trimming were inferred from the DNA itself. The sample has about 180,000 clones; about 85% are singletons. The data originate from a study of blood T cell repertoires in COVID-19. Study at large: Some COVID-19 samples were acute and others convalescent; all came from the United States, Italy and Spain. PBMCs, B-cell-depleted T cells, or T cells were the source of the cDNA or gDNA that made up the material.

The source of this sequence is an elderly woman with acute or convalescent COVID-19. Sequencing input: peripheral blood.

The CDR3 DNA reads as TGTGCCAGCAGCTGGACAGGGTTTGGCACTAATGAAAAACTGTTTTTT. Translation: CASSWTGFGTNEKLFF. The chain couples TRBV5-5 to TRBJ1-4; 8 bases map to TRBD1. V dropped 3 bases and J dropped 2; count of bases not matched to a gene: 6. The CDR3 has 16 residues. The germline V gene has CDR1 SGHKS and CDR2 YYEKEE (reference sequence).